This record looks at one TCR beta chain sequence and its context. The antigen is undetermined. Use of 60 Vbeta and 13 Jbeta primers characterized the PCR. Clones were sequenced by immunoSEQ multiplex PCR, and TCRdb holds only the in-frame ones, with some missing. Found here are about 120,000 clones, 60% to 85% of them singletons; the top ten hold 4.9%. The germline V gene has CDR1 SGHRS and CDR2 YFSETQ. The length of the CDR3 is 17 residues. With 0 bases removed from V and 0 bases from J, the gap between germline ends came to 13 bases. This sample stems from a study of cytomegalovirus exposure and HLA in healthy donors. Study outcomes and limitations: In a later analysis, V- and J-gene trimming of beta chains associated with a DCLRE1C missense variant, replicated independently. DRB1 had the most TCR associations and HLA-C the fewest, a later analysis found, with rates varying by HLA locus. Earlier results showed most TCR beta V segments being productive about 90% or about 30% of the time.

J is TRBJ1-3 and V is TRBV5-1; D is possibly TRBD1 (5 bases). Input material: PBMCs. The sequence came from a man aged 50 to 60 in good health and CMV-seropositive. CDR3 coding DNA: TGCGCCAGCAGCTTGGAACAGGCTACTTCCTCTGGAAACACCATATATTTT. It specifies CASSLEQATSSGNTIYF.